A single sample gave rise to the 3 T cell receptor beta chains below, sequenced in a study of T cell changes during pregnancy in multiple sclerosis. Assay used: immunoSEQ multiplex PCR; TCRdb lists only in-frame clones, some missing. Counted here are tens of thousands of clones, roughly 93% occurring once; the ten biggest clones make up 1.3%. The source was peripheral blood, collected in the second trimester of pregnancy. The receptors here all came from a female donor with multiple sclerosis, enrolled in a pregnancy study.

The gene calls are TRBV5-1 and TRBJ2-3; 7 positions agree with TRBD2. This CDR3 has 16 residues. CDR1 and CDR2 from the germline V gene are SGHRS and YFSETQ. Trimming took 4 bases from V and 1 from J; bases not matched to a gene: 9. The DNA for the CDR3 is TGCGCCAGCAGCATCGGAGCCGCGGGGGGCACAGATACGCAGTATTTT. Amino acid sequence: CASSIGAAGGTDTQYF.

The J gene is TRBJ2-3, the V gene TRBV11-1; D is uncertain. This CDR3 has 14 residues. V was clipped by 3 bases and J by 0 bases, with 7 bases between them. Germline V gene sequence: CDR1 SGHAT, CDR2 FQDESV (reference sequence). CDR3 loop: CASSFPTSTDTQYF. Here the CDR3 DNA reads TGTGCCAGCAGCTTTCCCACTAGCACAGATACGCAGTATTTT.

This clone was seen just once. The DNA of the CDR3 is TGTGCCAGCTCACCGACAGGGAACACTGAAGCTTTCTTT. Translating gives CASSPTGNTEAFF. The chain employs TRBV18 and TRBJ1-1, with D possibly matching TRBD1 (6 bases). CDR3 length: 13 amino acids. Trimming cost V 3 bases and J 1 base, with 6 bases left between them. From germline, CDR1 is KGHSH and CDR2 LQKENI. Looking up the rest from reference TRBV18 and TRBJ1-1 gives the full variable domain: NAGVMQNPRHLVRRRGQEARLRCSPMKGHSHVYWYRQLPEEGLKFMVYLQKENIIDESGMPKERFSAEFPKEGPSILRIQQVVRGDSAAYFCASSPTGNTEAFFGQGTRLTVV.